Below, 9 T cell receptor beta chains from the same sample are listed, as sequenced in a study of identifying expanded T cells in peripheral blood. Repertoires were generated with immunoSEQ multiplex PCR, while TCRdb's copy carries only in-frame clones and drops some. The repertoire holds approximately 81,000 clones, about 83% seen once, with around a fifth in the top ten. The sample taken for sequencing was blood. Every receptor here comes from a person aged 18 to 69 in good health.

The chain has TRBV11-2 and TRBJ2-3, with D possibly being TRBD2 (7 bases). CDR1 and CDR2 (germline): SGHAT, FQNNGV. Between the trimmed V and J ends, which lost 7 bases and 5 bases, there was a span of 13 bases. The CDR3 sequence is 13 residues long. CDR3 protein: CASNIGGEDTQYF. CDR3 coding DNA: TGTGCCAGCAATATAGGGGGGGAAGATACGCAGTATTTT.

The chain has TRBV12-5 and TRBJ2-7; D call uncertain. Trimming pared 5 bases from V and 7 bases from J, leaving 18 bases between. The CDR3 length is 14 residues. Germline values: CDR1 LGHNT, CDR2 FRNRAP. CDR3 nucleotides: TGTGCTAGTGGTCGTCCCCCCGGTGGTTCTGAGCAGTACTTC. Amino acids: CASGRPPGGSEQYF.

With regard to this clone: A read error may produce the germline difference seen at one junction end. V is TRBV7-7 and J is TRBJ2-1; 9 bases are shared with TRBD2. The CDR3 totals 16 residues. Germline-derived CDR1 and CDR2 are SSHAT and FNYEAQ (reference sequence). The CDR3 bases are TGTGCTAGCAGCCCAAGCGGGAGGAAGGGTGGGAATGAGCAGTTCTTC. This gives the protein CASSPSGRKGGNEQFF.

V and J are TRBV27 and TRBJ1-1; possibly TRBD1 for D (5 bases). Looked up from germline, CDR1 is MNHEY and CDR2 is SMNVEV (reference sequence). V lost 5 bases and J lost 4, with 11 bases in between. CDR3 length: 13 residues. The CDR3 sequence is CASSVRDPTEAFF. CDR3 DNA: TGTGCCAGCAGTGTCCGGGACCCCACTGAAGCTTTCTTT.

The chain combines TRBV11-2 with TRBJ2-1; no firm D call. The CDR3 contains 16 residues. CDR1 and CDR2 from the germline V gene are SGHAT and FQNNGV. V lost 6 bases, J lost 2 bases, and 17 bases lay in between. The CDR3 spells CASSPFRQTPYNEQFF. CDR3 in DNA: TGTGCCAGCAGTCCCTTCCGCCAAACCCCCTACAATGAGCAGTTCTTC.

CDR3 in DNA: TGTGCCAGTAGTGCGGACAGGGGACGCAGAGATACGCAGTATTTT. It translates to CASSADRGRRDTQYF. V and J are TRBV19 and TRBJ2-3; 9 nucleotides line up with TRBD1. Germline assignment: CDR1 LNHDA and CDR2 SQIVND (reference sequence). V was pared by 5 bases and J by 5 bases, with 8 bases of the junction left unmatched. CDR3 size: 15 residues. Full variable domain (rest looked up from reference TRBV19 and TRBJ2-3): DGGITQSPKYLFRKEGQNVTLSCEQNLNHDAMYWYRQDPGQGLRLIYYSQIVNDFQKGDIAEGYSVSREKKESFPLTVTSAQKNPTAFYLCASSADRGRRDTQYFGPGTRLTVL.

The chain is built from TRBV5-8 and TRBJ1-5; TRBD1 matches at 7 bases. The germline CDR1 and CDR2 sequences are SGHTS and YDEGEE. The V segment lost 4 bases and the J segment 4 bases; nucleotides outside the gene matches: 8. The length of the CDR3 is 15 residues. For the CDR3, the DNA is TGTGCCAGCAGCCTAAGGACAGGTGGGAATCAGCCCCAGCATTTT. It encodes CASSLRTGGNQPQHF.

The chain recombines TRBV25-1 with TRBJ2-5, with 7 bases that match TRBD1. Germline CDR1 MGHDK, CDR2 SYGVNS. With 5 bases clipped from V and 4 bases from J, the junction kept 7 bases outside the gene matches. This CDR3 region has 14 residues. CDR3 coding DNA: TGTGCCAGCAGTCCGCCGACAGGGCGAGAGACCCAGTACTTC. As protein: CASSPPTGRETQYF.

V gene TRBV7-2 combines with J gene TRBJ1-1; maybe TRBD1 (6 bases). Germline CDR1 and CDR2: SGHTA and FQGNSA. V shed 5 bases and J shed 4 bases, with 14 bases lying between them. The length of the CDR3 is 14 residues. CDR3 in amino acids: CASSTPRGSTEAFF. Written as DNA, the CDR3 is TGTGCCAGCAGCACCCCGAGGGGGAGCACTGAAGCTTTCTTT. The whole variable domain, remainder taken from reference TRBV7-2 and TRBJ1-1, is GAGVSQSPSNKVTEKGKDVELRCDPISGHTALYWYRQSLGQGLEFLIYFQGNSAPDKSGLPSDRFSAERTGGSVSTLTIQRTQQEDSAVYLCASSTPRGSTEAFFGQGTRLTVV.